Listed here is a single T cell receptor (beta chain). Its matching antigen is unknown. Different DNA sequences within this sample yield the same CDR3. The sample originates from a study of graft-versus-host responses after intestinal transplantation. For the study at large: Transplant recipients had multivisceral, liver-intestinal, or isolated intestinal grafts. All recipients were given anti-thymocyte globulin induction, and tacrolimus and steroids were then administered for about three years.

The assay was immunoSEQ multiplex PCR, and TCRdb's table has in-frame clones only and misses some. The sample lists about 97,000 clones, roughly 90% occurring once. J was trimmed by 4 bases and V by 3 bases; bases with no gene match: 2. The V gene's germline CDR1 is KGHSH and CDR2 LQKENI. The CDR3 totals 13 residues. Study-level results: In recipient marrow, GvH clones were found, and some appeared first in ileum or blood. The study found high graft-versus-host to host-versus-graft clonal ratios in allografts of patients with graft-donor T cell macrochimerism.

This material consisted of PBMCs, taken 453 days after intestinal transplant. The chain couples TRBV18 to TRBJ1-2; 7 bases agree with TRBD1. This clonotype was obtained from a human patient who received an intestinal transplant, so some T cells may come from the graft donor. The CDR3 DNA sequence: TGTGCCAGCTCACCCGGGACAGCCTATGGCTACACCTTC. It yields the protein CASSPGTAYGYTF.